A single sample is the source of the 28 T cell receptor beta chains below, sequenced in a study of Graves' ophthalmopathy and Graves' hyperthyroidism. Amplification of the TCR beta CDR3 regions used RNA transcripts (as template). HTBI primers primed a first-round RT-PCR, and a second-round multiplex PCR followed. One entry per CDR3 protein results from TCRdb running MiXCR on the multiplex PCR reads. The sample shows 740,000 or so distinct CDR3 sequences, 35% to 50% of them seen only once. Sequencing used peripheral blood. The source is an adult man with Graves' ophthalmopathy.

Note on this clonotype: One end of the junction does not line up with germline, which may come from a read error. This chain joins TRBV29-1 and TRBJ2-2; a possible D gene is TRBD2 (6 bases). Per germline, CDR1 SQVTM and CDR2 ANQGSEA. The CDR3 runs to 14 residues. The CDR3 here is CNVGSGRIPGELFF. DNA for the CDR3: TGCAACGTTGGGTCAGGGAGGATTCCCGGGGAGCTGTTTTTT.

As to this clonotype: A clone one base away is much larger, so this may be a read error. The V gene is TRBV7-9, the J gene TRBJ2-7, with 9 nucleotides matching TRBD2. This CDR3 has 14 residues. V gave up 0 bases and J gave up 7 bases; unmatched junction bases: 4. Germline CDR1 reads SEHNR; CDR2 reads FQNEAQ (reference sequence). CDR3 protein: CASSLASGGREQYV. In nucleotides, the CDR3 is TGTGCCAGCAGCTTAGCCAGCGGGGGGCGAGAGCAGTACGTC.

This clonotype was recorded a few times. The genes are TRBV6-1 and TRBJ1-5; D gene uncertain. The CDR3 runs 17 residues. V lost 0 bases, J lost 4 bases, and 16 bases lay in between. Germline assignment: CDR1 MNHNS and CDR2 SASEGT. This CDR3 reads CASSEAHFRILNQPQHF. The CDR3 DNA reads TGTGCCAGCAGTGAAGCGCACTTTAGGATCCTGAATCAGCCCCAGCATTTT.

There are a few counts of this clonotype. The chain links TRBV4-1 to TRBJ2-7; D uncertain. This CDR3 is built from 15 residues. Trimming removed 3 bases at V and 3 bases at J, with 15 bases between. CDR1 MGHRA and CDR2 YSYEKL come from the germline V gene. The CDR3 DNA reads TGCGCCAGCAGCCATCTAGACGGCGGCATCTACGAGCAGTACTTC. Residues: CASSHLDGGIYEQYF.

Many counts were recorded for this clonotype. The chain has TRBV7-9 and TRBJ1-2; no clear D gene. Trimming took off 3 bases at V and 4 bases at J, with 6 bases between the two ends. The germline CDR1 and CDR2 sequences are SEHNR and FQNEAQ (reference sequence). CDR3 length equals 12 residues. This CDR3 is CASSLARYGYTF. As DNA, the CDR3 is TGTGCCAGCAGCTTGGCCCGCTATGGCTACACCTTC. Supplemented by reference TRBV7-9 and TRBJ1-2, the full variable domain reads DTGVSQNPRHKITKRGQNVTFRCDPISEHNRLYWYRQTLGQGPEFLTYFQNEAQLEKSRLLSDRFSAERPKGSFSTLEIQRTEQGDSAMYLCASSLARYGYTFGSGTRLTVV.

The J gene is TRBJ2-5, the V gene TRBV7-9; no reliable D call. The CDR3 is 11 residues long. Germline V gene sequence: CDR1 SEHNR, CDR2 FQNEAQ (reference sequence). The germline V and J ends were trimmed by 7 bases and 4 bases, with 7 bases remaining between them. Written as DNA, the CDR3 is TGTGCCAGCAAGGACGGAGAGACCCAGTACTTC. This gives the protein CASKDGETQYF.

This chain uses TRBV24-1 with TRBJ1-5; 9 nucleotides line up with TRBD1. The V segment lost 4 bases and the J segment 5 bases; nucleotides outside the gene matches: 8. Per germline, CDR1 KGHDR and CDR2 SFDVKD. The CDR3 runs to 16 residues. The CDR3 here is CATSDPGTGPYQPQHF. CDR3 nucleotide sequence: TGTGCCACCAGTGACCCAGGGACAGGGCCTTATCAGCCCCAGCATTTT.

The chain combines TRBV7-9 with TRBJ1-2; no reliable D call. Germline values: CDR1 SEHNR, CDR2 FQNEAQ (reference sequence). V was trimmed by 6 bases and J by 11 bases, leaving 16 bases between them. The CDR3 runs to 12 residues. CDR3 sequence (DNA): TGTGCCAGCAGGCGGGAGGGCTATGATTACACCTTC. Its translation is CASRREGYDYTF.

This clonotype was detected a few times. The chain is built from TRBV7-9 and TRBJ2-3, with 7 bases aligning to TRBD2. Losses at the gene ends were 2 bases for V and 11 bases for J; bases not matched to a gene: 13. Per germline, CDR1 SEHNR and CDR2 FQNEAQ (reference sequence). The CDR3 covers 15 residues. The CDR3 reads CASSLTRAGPGEQYF. CDR3 nucleotide sequence: TGTGCCAGCAGCTTAACGAGAGCGGGACCAGGTGAGCAGTATTTT.

The chain combines TRBV19 with TRBJ1-6; D is unclear. The V end was cut by 5 bases, the J end by 3 bases, with 8 bases between. Germline-derived CDR1 and CDR2 are LNHDA and SQIVND (reference sequence). CDR3 length: 14 residues. The CDR3, as DNA: TGTGCCAGTAGTCTACCGGGCTATAATTCACCCCTCCACTTT. It is translated as CASSLPGYNSPLHF.

This clonotype was recorded a few times. The chain combines TRBV5-1 with TRBJ2-7; tentatively, D is TRBD2 (6 bases). Looked up from germline, CDR1 is SGHRS and CDR2 is YFSETQ. V lost 5 bases and J 2 bases, leaving 17 bases between the germline ends. The length of the CDR3 is 15 residues. CDR3 sequence reads: CASRAGTPTTYEQYF. The DNA for the CDR3 is TGCGCCAGCAGGGCCGGGACTCCTACGACCTACGAGCAGTACTTC.

For this clonotype: This could be a read error, since a much larger clone is one nucleotide away. CDR3 sequence: CASRPSGQGIINSPLHF. The CDR3 region has the DNA TGTGCCAGCCGCCCTTCCGGTCAGGGTATTATAAATTCACCCCTCCACTTT. V gene TRBV7-6 combines with J gene TRBJ1-6, with D maybe TRBD1 (5 bases). The CDR3 covers 17 residues. Germline values: CDR1 SGHVS, CDR2 FNYEAQ. The germline V and J ends were trimmed by 8 bases and 7 bases, with 24 bases remaining between them.

A few counts support this clonotype. The J gene is TRBJ2-5, the V gene TRBV4-1; D is possibly TRBD1 or TRBD2 (5 bases each). This CDR3 spans 15 amino acids. Per the germline V gene, CDR1 is MGHRA and CDR2 is YSYEKL. Trimming shortened V by 1 base and J by 4 bases, and 13 bases separated the two germline ends. The CDR3 region is CASSQGSRDVETQYF. The DNA for the CDR3 is TGCGCCAGCAGCCAAGGGTCTCGGGACGTAGAGACCCAGTACTTC.

The rearrangement links TRBV15 to TRBJ2-7; the D gene is possibly TRBD1 (6 bases). Germline-derived CDR1 and CDR2 are LNHNV and YYDKDF (reference sequence). V was trimmed by 3 bases and J by 9 bases, leaving 21 bases between them. The CDR3 loop spans 15 amino acids. CDR3 sequence reads: CATSSNSGRTDGQYF. The CDR3, as DNA: TGTGCCACCAGCAGTAATTCGGGACGGACAGACGGGCAGTACTTC.

The rearrangement joins TRBV5-5 to TRBJ1-2, with D unresolved. CDR3 length: 14 amino acids. The V end lost 4 bases, the J end lost 6 bases, and 16 bases lay between the germline ends. Germline CDR1 and CDR2: SGHKS and YYEKEE (reference sequence). The CDR3 here is CASSVRLLPDGYTF. CDR3 nucleotide sequence: TGTGCCAGCAGCGTGAGATTGCTACCGGATGGCTACACCTTC.

This clonotype was found many times. The rearrangement links TRBV7-3 to TRBJ2-5, with TRBD2 as a possible D gene (5 bases). The germline V and J ends were trimmed by 0 bases and 1 base, with 12 bases remaining between them. The CDR3 consists of 16 residues. CDR1 is SGHTA and CDR2 is FQGTGA in the germline V gene. CDR3 sequence reads: CASSLTGGFSQETQYF. Here the CDR3 DNA reads TGTGCCAGCAGCTTAACAGGAGGTTTTAGCCAAGAGACCCAGTACTTC.

The table lists this clonotype with a few counts. The rearrangement links TRBV20-1 to TRBJ2-5; 7 bases match TRBD2. Trimming cost V 0 bases and J 5 bases; bases outside gene matches: 12. CDR3 length: 16 residues. CDR1 DFQATT and CDR2 SNEGSKA come from the germline V gene (reference sequence). The CDR3: CSARDGGSGKGETQYF. The CDR3 DNA follows: TGCAGTGCTAGAGATGGGGGGAGCGGGAAAGGGGAGACCCAGTACTTC.

This clonotype was observed a handful of times. This CDR3 is CASSLEEWEPQHF. CDR3 bases: TGTGCCAGCAGCTTAGAGGAATGGGAGCCCCAGCATTTT. V is TRBV11-2 and J is TRBJ1-5; D is unresolved. Germline-derived CDR1 and CDR2 are SGHAT and FQNNGV. The CDR3 has 13 amino acids. With 0 bases removed from V and 8 bases from J, the gap between germline ends came to 8 bases.

CDR3 sequence (DNA): TGTGCCACCAGTGCCTCGGACAGGGGACGAGGGAACACTGAAGCTTTCTTT. As protein: CATSASDRGRGNTEAFF. The genes are TRBV24-1 and TRBJ1-1; 9 bases are shared with TRBD1. After removal of 5 bases from V and 1 base from J, the junction contained 10 bases not matched to a gene. Germline lookup yields CDR1 KGHDR and CDR2 SFDVKD. This CDR3 is built from 17 residues.

This clonotype was detected ten times or more. This chain joins TRBV10-3 and TRBJ2-5; no firm D call. This CDR3 has 16 amino acids. Per germline, CDR1 ENHRY and CDR2 SYGVKD. With 0 bases removed from V and 2 bases from J, the gap between germline ends came to 13 bases. CDR3 residues: CAISESRGAEQETQYF. As DNA, the CDR3 is TGTGCCATCAGTGAGTCGAGAGGAGCAGAACAAGAGACCCAGTACTTC.

Note on this clonotype: Since a much larger clone is just one base distant, this may be a read error. A read error is likely, as this CDR3 ends without the conserved phenylalanine or tryptophan. The chain joins TRBV7-2 to TRBJ1-5; D is unresolved. V dropped 5 bases and J dropped 1 base, with 9 bases sitting between them. Germline assignment: CDR1 SGHTA and CDR2 FQGNSA. This CDR3 has 14 residues. In DNA, the CDR3 is TGTGCCAGCAGCGCTCGAGAAAGCAATCAGCCCCAGCATTCT. Its translation is CASSARESNQPQHS.

On this clonotype itself: Its ends do not fully match the called genes, so a read error is possible. The genes are TRBV29-1 and TRBJ2-2, with a tentative D call TRBD2 (5 bases). Germline CDR1 is SQVTM and CDR2 is ANQGSEA. This CDR3 region has 14 residues. This chain's CDR3 is CSVEPRGRTGEPFF. CDR3 DNA sequence: TGCAGCGTTGAGCCGAGAGGGCGGACCGGGGAGCCGTTTTTT.

This chain links TRBV2 with TRBJ1-1; TRBD1 matches 8 bases. Germline CDR1 SNHLY, CDR2 FYNNEI. There are 16 residues in the CDR3. Germline trimming cut 8 bases from V and 5 bases from J; bases unmatched to any gene: 16. CDR3 nucleotide sequence: TGTGCCAGCCGCCTGAGGACAGGGCGGGTTCGGACTGAAGCTTTCTTT. Residues: CASRLRTGRVRTEAFF.

The chain has TRBV25-1 and TRBJ1-2, with D maybe TRBD1 (6 bases). This CDR3 contains 13 residues. Per germline, CDR1 MGHDK and CDR2 SYGVNS. The V and J ends lost 6 bases and 8 bases respectively, with 16 bases between them. The CDR3 DNA sequence: TGTGCCAGCAGCGTTACAGGGTTGTCGGGCTACACCTTC. This codes for CASSVTGLSGYTF.

This clonotype was counted only a few times. The chain combines TRBV19 with TRBJ1-1; TRBD1 is a possible D gene (6 bases). Deletions cut 7 bases from V and 7 bases from J, with 19 bases between. The germline gives CDR1 LNHDA, CDR2 SQIVND (reference sequence). This CDR3 spans 14 amino acids. The CDR3, as DNA: TGTGCCAGTATCGAACAGGGTGGGACAAATGAAGCTTTCTTT. Translation: CASIEQGGTNEAFF.

A remark on this clonotype: At one end the junction does not follow the germline gene, possibly because of a read error. This chain uses TRBV2 with TRBJ2-7; a possible D gene is TRBD1 (6 bases). The CDR3 contains 15 residues. Per the germline V gene, CDR1 is SNHLY and CDR2 is FYNNEI. The CDR3 DNA reads TGTGTCAGCAGCTGGGGGCCGACCCTCTCCTACGAGCAGTACTTC. This codes for CVSSWGPTLSYEQYF.

The chain has TRBV7-2 and TRBJ2-7; 11 bases are shared with TRBD1. Germline-derived CDR1 and CDR2 are SGHTA and FQGNSA. The length of the CDR3 is 15 residues. J lost 4 bases, V lost 4 bases, and 6 bases had no gene match. CDR3 nucleotides: TGTGCCAGCAGCTCGATCCGGGACAGGGGGTACGAGCAGTACTTC. Translating it yields CASSSIRDRGYEQYF. Filled out from reference TRBV7-2 and TRBJ2-7, the complete variable domain reads GAGVSQSPSNKVTEKGKDVELRCDPISGHTALYWYRQSLGQGLEFLIYFQGNSAPDKSGLPSDRFSAERTGGSVSTLTIQRTQQEDSAVYLCASSSIRDRGYEQYFGPGTRLTVT.

This clonotype was seen a few times. V usage is TRBV19 and J usage is TRBJ1-6; D possibly corresponds to TRBD1 (6 bases). Germline V CDR1 and CDR2: LNHDA, SQIVND (reference sequence). V lost 5 bases and J 0 bases, leaving 8 bases between the germline ends. The CDR3 spans 15 residues. The CDR3 nucleotides read TGTGCCAGTAGTGCGACAGGCTCCTATAATTCACCCCTCCACTTT. Amino acids: CASSATGSYNSPLHF.